The 6 T cell receptor beta chains presented below share a single source sample, sequenced in a study of blood T cell repertoires in COVID-19. Method: immunoSEQ multiplex PCR; TCRdb's copy keeps in-frame clones and lacks some. The sample contains about 280,000 clones, more than 75% of which appear only once. Specimen: peripheral blood. Every receptor here comes from a man in his forties with active or convalescent COVID-19.

The rearrangement links TRBV2 to TRBJ2-2; TRBD1 agrees at 7 bases. Germline values: CDR1 SNHLY, CDR2 FYNNEI. This CDR3 spans 15 amino acids. V shed 7 bases, J shed 4 bases, and the junction held 9 bases outside the gene matches. The CDR3 sequence: CASMTTGLGTGELFF. The CDR3 nucleotides are TGTGCCAGCATGACGACAGGGCTGGGCACCGGGGAGCTGTTTTTT.

The rearrangement links TRBV29-1 to TRBJ1-4; D perhaps matches TRBD1 (6 bases). The germline V gene has CDR1 SQVTM and CDR2 ANQGSEA. V gave up 8 bases and J gave up 0 bases, with 16 bases separating them. The CDR3 covers 15 residues. The CDR3: CSITGRGATNEKLFF. The CDR3 region has the DNA TGCAGCATAACAGGGAGGGGTGCAACTAATGAAAAACTGTTTTTT.

In DNA, the CDR3 is TGCGCCAGCAGCTCCCTAGCGGGAGAACCCTACGAGCAGTACTTC. The encoded protein is CASSSLAGEPYEQYF. This chain connects TRBV5-1 to TRBJ2-7; 10 bases agree with TRBD2. J was trimmed by 2 bases and V by 3 bases; bases with no gene match: 5. The germline V gene has CDR1 SGHRS and CDR2 YFSETQ. There are 15 residues in the CDR3.

The gene calls are TRBV2 and TRBJ1-1; 7 bases line up with TRBD1. The length of the CDR3 is 16 residues. The junction had 10 bases not matched to a gene; V was cut back by 5 bases and J by 1 base. CDR1 is SNHLY, CDR2 FYNNEI, per germline. The CDR3 bases are TGTGCCAGCAGTTTAATCGGACAGGCGGGGAACACTGAAGCTTTCTTT. Translation gives CASSLIGQAGNTEAFF.

This clone showed up just a few times. V gene TRBV13 combines with J gene TRBJ2-3, with 11 bases lining up with TRBD2. The CDR3 covers 17 residues. Germline-derived CDR1 and CDR2 are PRHDT and FYEKMQ (reference sequence). With V trimmed by 5 bases and J by 3 bases, 10 bases remained unmatched. This CDR3 is CASSPPGLAEPTDTQYF. In nucleotides, the CDR3 is TGTGCCAGCAGCCCTCCGGGACTAGCGGAGCCGACAGATACGCAGTATTTT.

This clone appeared a single time. The chain is built from TRBV15 and TRBJ1-3; D may be TRBD1 (5 bases). Germline V CDR1 and CDR2: LNHNV, YYDKDF (reference sequence). Trimming pared 0 bases from V and 2 bases from J, leaving 11 bases between. This CDR3 has 16 residues. This CDR3 is CATSRDGRTTGNTIYF. In DNA, the CDR3 is TGTGCCACCAGCAGAGATGGCAGGACAACTGGAAACACCATATATTTT.